This entry describes one TCR beta chain. The antigen is undetermined. This table comes from immunoSEQ multiplex PCR, and its TCRdb copy is limited to in-frame clones, with some not included. The sample has roughly 87,000 clones, roughly nine tenths seen once. This CDR3 comprises 13 residues. Germline V gives CDR1 MNHEY, CDR2 SVGAGI. The germline V and J ends were trimmed by 3 bases and 4 bases, with 8 bases remaining between them. If patients had autoimmune disease history or systemic immunosuppression, they were excluded. Blood draws occurred at baseline, cycle 4 day 1, and cycle 7 day 1. The data were taken from a study of OX40 agonist ivuxolimab in advanced cancers. About the research overall: Patients assigned to dose escalation were diagnosed with hepatocellular carcinoma, melanoma, renal cell or head and neck cancer. Study conclusions and caveats: Researchers report that CD8+ T cells had, on average, more expanded clones than CD4+.

The material was CD4+ or CD8+ T cells sorted from blood, obtained in a trial of the OX40 agonist ivuxolimab. This TCR was recovered from an adult with an advanced solid tumor such as melanoma, head and neck, liver or kidney cancer. The chain uses TRBV6-5 and TRBJ2-3, with D unclear. DNA for the CDR3: TGTGCCAGCAGTTATAGCAGCGCAGATACGCAGTATTTT. This codes for CASSYSSADTQYF.